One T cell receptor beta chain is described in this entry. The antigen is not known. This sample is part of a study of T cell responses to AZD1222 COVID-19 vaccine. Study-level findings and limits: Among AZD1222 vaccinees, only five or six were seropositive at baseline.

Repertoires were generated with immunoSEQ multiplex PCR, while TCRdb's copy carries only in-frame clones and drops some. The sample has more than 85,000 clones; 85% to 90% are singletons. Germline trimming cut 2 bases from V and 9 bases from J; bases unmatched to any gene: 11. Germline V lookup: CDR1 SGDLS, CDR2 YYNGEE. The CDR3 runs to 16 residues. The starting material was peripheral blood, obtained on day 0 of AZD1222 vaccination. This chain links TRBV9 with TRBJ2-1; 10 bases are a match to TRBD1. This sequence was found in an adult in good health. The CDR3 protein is CASSVSGTGVNTEQFF. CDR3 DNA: TGTGCCAGCAGCGTTTCCGGGACAGGGGTGAACACTGAGCAGTTCTTC.